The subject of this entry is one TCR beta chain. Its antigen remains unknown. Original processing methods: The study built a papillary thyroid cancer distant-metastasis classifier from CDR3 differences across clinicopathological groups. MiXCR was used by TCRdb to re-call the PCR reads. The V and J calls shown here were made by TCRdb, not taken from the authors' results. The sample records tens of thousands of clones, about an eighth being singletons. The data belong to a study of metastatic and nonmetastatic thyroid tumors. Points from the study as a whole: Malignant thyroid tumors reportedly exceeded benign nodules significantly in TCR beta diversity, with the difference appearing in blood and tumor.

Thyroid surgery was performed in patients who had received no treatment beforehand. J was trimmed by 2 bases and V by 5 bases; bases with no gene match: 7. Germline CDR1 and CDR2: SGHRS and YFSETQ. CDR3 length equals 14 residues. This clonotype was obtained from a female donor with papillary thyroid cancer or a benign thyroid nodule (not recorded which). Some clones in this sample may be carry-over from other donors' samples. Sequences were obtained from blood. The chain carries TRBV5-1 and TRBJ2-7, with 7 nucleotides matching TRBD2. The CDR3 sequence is CASRQGGGAYEQYF. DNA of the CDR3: TGCGCCAGCAGGCAAGGCGGGGGTGCCTACGAGCAGTACTTC.